This TCR beta chain was identified in a study of radiation and T cells in renal cell carcinoma (dated by TCRdb to between 2020 and 2021). Concerning the study at large: In total, about 53 samples, comprising roughly 25 tumors and some 27 peripheral blood samples, were subjected to TCR beta sequencing. Across all 55 or so samples, several million unique CDR3 nucleotide sequences, encoding 2.5 million to 3 million unique CDR3 amino acid sequences, were identified.

Following the manufacturer's recommendations, the immunoSEQ kit was used to generate TCR beta libraries from genomic DNA. To prepare libraries, a first multiplex PCR with proprietary primers was run, followed by a second PCR that added unique barcodes, and a bead cleanup was done after each round. Each sample batch included a kit-provided positive control reaction and a negative control reaction. The final libraries were assessed on an Agilent 4200 TapeStation D1000 ScreenTape, pooled by volume, and quantified by qPCR. An Illumina NextSeq500 fitted with a MidOutput 150-cycle cartridge performed the sequencing, running 156 Read1 cycles and 15 Index1 cycles with the kit's custom primers. The pooled library was loaded at approximately 1 pM with an approximately 21% PhiX control spike-in. The published analysis was carried out like this. Vendor-processed data were analyzed in R, and a clonotype was defined as all T cells sharing the same CDR3 nucleotide sequence. In the clone abundance analyses, frequencies were normalized to the 10,000 most abundant clones in each sample. Before analysis, public T cell clones were removed, and these numbered fewer than six per sample on average. Dominant motif analysis used ImmunoMap with the PAM10 matrix, gap penalty 30 and homology threshold 0.3; motifs with cumulative frequency at least 0.01 counted as dominant. Tumor-enriched clonotypes and baseline blood-enriched clonotypes were defined as those with an abundance difference of at least 32-fold between compartments. Similarity between tumor and blood repertoires was quantified using the Baroni-Urbani and Buser coefficient, and groups were compared with two-tailed Wilcoxon tests in R. Here the immuneACCESS table is served through TCRdb, limited to in-frame sequences with V and J called. Missing clones are a known gap in these copies; in checked studies unresolved V genes cover under half, and the rest lacks a known reason. V and J calls and clone size are given by that table; D and trimming were obtained from the DNA. This sample is represented by approximately 10,000 clones; roughly 60% of them were singletons. The ten most abundant clones make up 15% to 20% of the sample.

Study-wide findings and limitations: Only small tumor regions of roughly 0.92 g were available, so intratumoral heterogeneity was not captured. Irradiated tumors contained more dominant CDR3 motifs, and these motifs occupied a larger share of the repertoire than in control tumors. With a single-armed trial design, the study had no way to address how radiation dose or scheduling affects the TCR repertoire. Irradiated tumors showed higher TCR clonality than controls, with the top 100 clonotypes averaging about 54% of the repertoire versus about 45% in nephrectomy-only tumors. In blood, the top tumor clonotypes increased between baseline and 2 weeks post-radiation and then shrank by 4 weeks, which suggests that tumor-resident clones expanded only transiently. Because pretreatment tumor biopsies were not available, the study could not determine whether clonotypes were already present within the tumor at baseline.

To note about this clone: Its specific antigen is unknown. No quality values exist for individual bases; no much larger clone is one base distant.

V was cut back by 8 bases and J by 4 bases, leaving a gap of 15 bases between them. Spanning cysteine to phenylalanine, the CDR3 consists of 13 amino acids. Only the CDR3 region is kept as DNA, spanning 39 bases read in frame from base 1. From a lookup of the germline V gene, CDR1 and CDR2 are MGHDK and SYGVNS. The time point label for this specimen denotes: tumor resected at nephrectomy. The sample's treatment or condition label, in plain terms: 15 Gy SBRT to primary tumor, nephrectomy 4 weeks later. The samples were drawn from a clinical trial, where primary renal cell carcinomas were treated with 15 Gy of stereotactic body radiation therapy and then removed by nephrectomy 4 weeks afterward. Renal cell carcinoma with clear cell pathology was present in all patients. Tumors were mechanically dissociated, digested with collagenase/hyaluronidase at 37 °C, processed in gentleMACS C tubes, and stored in liquid nitrogen. The QIAamp DNA Blood Mini Kit (Qiagen) was used to prepare genomic DNA for TCR sequencing. Only samples passing all quality control checks were included in the analyses.

The chain links TRBV25-1 with TRBJ2-7, with the D segment identity uncertain. The receptor was isolated from a woman between 45 and 60 years old with renal cell carcinoma. The specimen was tumor tissue, collected from a patient whose treatment included radiotherapy and nephrectomy. The CDR3 amino acid sequence is: CASERSYQYEQYF. The bases read TGTGCCAGCGAGAGGTCCTATCAATACGAGCAGTACTTC.